This entry describes one T cell receptor (beta chain). These data originate in a study of blood T cell repertoires in COVID-19. About the research overall: Samples representing acute and convalescent COVID-19 were sourced from the United States, Italy and Spain.

V shed 9 bases and J shed 7 bases, with 21 bases lying between them. Germline assignment: CDR1 LNHDA and CDR2 SQIVND (reference sequence). The CDR3 is 14 residues long. In the original processing: How many nucleated cells were present was estimated from reference gene primer amplification. TCRdb's copy holds only in-frame clones and misses some; the assay was immunoSEQ multiplex PCR. Clone size and V and J calls were adopted from that table, with D and trimming inferred from the DNA. The table has about 140,000 clones, around 82% seen once. The gene calls are TRBV19 and TRBJ2-5; the D gene is possibly TRBD2 (6 bases). Sequencing was done on a sample of peripheral blood. This TCR was recovered from a human donor in a cohort sampled during active COVID-19. Here the CDR3 DNA reads TGTGCCAGCTCCCAATCGGGGGAGGTTGGGACCCAGTACTTC. Translating gives CASSQSGEVGTQYF.